The subject of this entry is one T cell receptor (beta chain). Measured with immunoSEQ multiplex PCR; TCRdb has only the in-frame clones, and not every one. Of about 60,000 clones in the sample, 90% were seen once. This entry is derived from a study of T cell changes during pregnancy in multiple sclerosis. V was trimmed by 5 bases and J by 4 bases, leaving 11 bases between them. The CDR3 loop spans 13 amino acids. Germline CDR1 MDHEN, CDR2 SYDVKM. Here the sequenced sample was peripheral blood, taken in the second trimester of pregnancy. This sequence was found in a female donor in good health, enrolled as a control in a pregnancy study. V and J are TRBV28 and TRBJ2-5; D gene unclear. The CDR3 DNA sequence: TGTGCCAGCAGTCCCGGTGGCGGAGAGACCCAGTACTTC. Encoded protein: CASSPGGGETQYF.